Listed below are T cell receptor beta chains from one sample, sequenced in a study of blood T cell repertoires in COVID-19. Profiled with immunoSEQ multiplex PCR; TCRdb holds only in-frame clones, not every one. The sample has 200,000 to 300,000 clones; approximately 86% are singletons. The material sequenced was PBMCs or T cells enriched from blood (not recorded which). These receptors originate from a woman in her thirties or forties with acute COVID-19. Both conserved end residues are part of each CDR3. The D gene is left open where the match is weak. Only part of the rows carry a size: once, few, many, or a class if the clone is expanded.

D gene: -; V gene: TRBV2; J gene: TRBJ2-2; clone size: -; CDR3 DNA: TGTGCCAGCAGGTTGTTAGGAGGCACCGGGGAGCTGTTTTTT; CDR3 protein: CASRLLGGTGELFF
D gene: -; V gene: TRBV2; J gene: TRBJ1-1; clone size: many; CDR3 DNA: TGTGCCAGCAGCGACAGAGACGGCAACACTGAAGCTTTCTTT; CDR3 protein: CASSDRDGNTEAFF
D gene: TRBD2; V gene: TRBV9; J gene: TRBJ2-3; clone size: -; CDR3 DNA: TGTGCCAGCAGCGCAGGACTAGCGGGAGTTGATACGCAGTATTTT; CDR3 protein: CASSAGLAGVDTQYF
D gene: -; V gene: TRBV2; J gene: TRBJ2-1; clone size: few; CDR3 DNA: TGTGCCAGCAAACTCCGACTAGGCGAGGACAATGAGCAGTTCTTC; CDR3 protein: CASKLRLGEDNEQFF
D gene: TRBD2; V gene: TRBV27; J gene: TRBJ2-7; clone size: -; CDR3 DNA: TGTGCCAGCAGTACAGCGGGAAGCTCCTACGAGCAGTACTTC; CDR3 protein: CASSTAGSSYEQYF
D gene: TRBD1; V gene: TRBV29-1; J gene: TRBJ1-2; clone size: -; CDR3 DNA: TGCAGCGTTGGTGGGCAGGGGGACTATGGCTACACCTTC; CDR3 protein: CSVGGQGDYGYTF
D gene: -; V gene: TRBV6-5; J gene: TRBJ2-5; clone size: -; CDR3 DNA: TGTGCCAGCAGAAGCGACAGTTATCAAGAGACCCAGTACTTC; CDR3 protein: CASRSDSYQETQYF
D gene: TRBD2; V gene: TRBV3-1/TRBV3-2; J gene: TRBJ2-7; clone size: once; CDR3 DNA: TGTGCCAGCAGCCAAGACGGGCTAGCGGGAGCCGTGCAGTACTTC; CDR3 protein: CASSQDGLAGAVQYF
D gene: TRBD2; V gene: TRBV5-8; J gene: TRBJ2-7; clone size: -; CDR3 DNA: TGTGCCAGCAGACGAACCGGGACTAGCGACGAGCAGTACTTC; CDR3 protein: CASRRTGTSDEQYF
D gene: TRBD2; V gene: TRBV7-3; J gene: TRBJ2-2; clone size: -; CDR3 DNA: TGTGCCAGCAGCTTAATGGCTAGCGGGGCCGGGGAGCTGTTTTTT; CDR3 protein: CASSLMASGAGELFF
D gene: -; V gene: TRBV3-1/TRBV3-2; J gene: TRBJ2-1; clone size: -; CDR3 DNA: TGTGTCAGCAGCCCCAGGGCGCGCGCCGTAGGTAAGAGTGAGCAGTTCTTC; CDR3 protein: CVSSPRARAVGKSEQFF
D gene: TRBD2; V gene: TRBV19; J gene: TRBJ2-1; clone size: -; CDR3 DNA: TGTGCCAGTAGGGGACTAGCGGGAGTCGGACGCTCCTACAATGAGCAGTTCTTC; CDR3 protein: CASRGLAGVGRSYNEQFF
D gene: TRBD1; V gene: TRBV10-3; J gene: TRBJ1-1; clone size: once; CDR3 DNA: TGTGCCATCAGTGAGGACAGGGGGCTCGACACTGAAGCTTTCTTT; CDR3 protein: CAISEDRGLDTEAFF
D gene: TRBD2; V gene: TRBV10-3; J gene: TRBJ2-7; clone size: -; CDR3 DNA: TGTGCCATCAGCGGACTAGCGGGAGCCTACGAGCAGTACTTC; CDR3 protein: CAISGLAGAYEQYF
D gene: TRBD1; V gene: TRBV27; J gene: TRBJ1-6; clone size: -; CDR3 DNA: TGTGCCAGCATACTGGACAGGGGCGATTCACCCCTCCACTTT; CDR3 protein: CASILDRGDSPLHF
D gene: TRBD2; V gene: TRBV7-3; J gene: TRBJ2-1; clone size: -; CDR3 DNA: TGTGCCAGCAGCCCGACTATAGCGGGAGAGGACAATGAGCAGTTCTTC; CDR3 protein: CASSPTIAGEDNEQFF
D gene: -; V gene: TRBV7-6; J gene: TRBJ2-7; clone size: -; CDR3 DNA: TGTGCCAGCAGCTCACGGAGCTCCTACGAGCAGTACTTC; CDR3 protein: CASSSRSSYEQYF
D gene: TRBD1; V gene: TRBV6-5; J gene: TRBJ1-1; clone size: -; CDR3 DNA: TGTGCCAGCAGTAGACGGGACAGGGAGGGAACTGAAGCTTTCTTT; CDR3 protein: CASSRRDREGTEAFF
D gene: TRBD1; V gene: TRBV19; J gene: TRBJ2-5; clone size: -; CDR3 DNA: TGTGCCAGTAGTATCAACCGGGACAGGGGTCGGGAGACCCAGTACTTC; CDR3 protein: CASSINRDRGRETQYF
D gene: -; V gene: TRBV5-1; J gene: TRBJ2-3; clone size: -; CDR3 DNA: TGCGCCAGCAGCCCACGGGTAGCGGAAGACACAGATACGCAGTATTTT; CDR3 protein: CASSPRVAEDTDTQYF
D gene: TRBD1; V gene: TRBV5-4; J gene: TRBJ2-3; clone size: -; CDR3 DNA: TGTGCCAGCAGCCCAGGAGACAGGGAAGGGACAGATACGCAGTATTTT; CDR3 protein: CASSPGDREGTDTQYF
D gene: -; V gene: TRBV19; J gene: TRBJ1-2; clone size: -; CDR3 DNA: TGTGCCAGTATCTCACAGGGATCTGACTATGGCTACACCTTC; CDR3 protein: CASISQGSDYGYTF
D gene: TRBD2; V gene: TRBV10-1; J gene: TRBJ2-1; clone size: -; CDR3 DNA: TGCGCCAGCAAGGGACTAGCGGGAGTGTATGAGCAGTTCTTC; CDR3 protein: CASKGLAGVYEQFF
D gene: TRBD1; V gene: TRBV29-1; J gene: TRBJ2-5; clone size: -; CDR3 DNA: TGCAGCGTAGACACAGGGGACGAGACCCAGTACTTC; CDR3 protein: CSVDTGDETQYF
D gene: TRBD1; V gene: TRBV5-8; J gene: TRBJ1-4; clone size: -; CDR3 DNA: TGTGCCAGCAGCTCCGGACAGGATGCAACTAATGAAAAACTGTTTTTT; CDR3 protein: CASSSGQDATNEKLFF
D gene: TRBD1; V gene: TRBV9; J gene: TRBJ2-7; clone size: -; CDR3 DNA: TGTGCCAGCAGTCCCGGGACAGCAACCTACGAGCAGTACTTC; CDR3 protein: CASSPGTATYEQYF
D gene: -; V gene: TRBV5-1; J gene: TRBJ1-4; clone size: -; CDR3 DNA: TGCGCCAGCCGGTCTGGTTTAAAACTGTTTTTT; CDR3 protein: CASRSGLKLFF
D gene: TRBD2; V gene: TRBV15; J gene: TRBJ2-3; clone size: few; CDR3 DNA: TGTGCCACCAGCAGAGATAGACTAGCGGGGACAGATACGCAGTATTTT; CDR3 protein: CATSRDRLAGTDTQYF
D gene: -; V gene: TRBV11-3; J gene: TRBJ2-5; clone size: -; CDR3 DNA: TGTGCCAGCAGCCCTAGGAGGGAACAAGAGACCCAGTACTTC; CDR3 protein: CASSPRREQETQYF
D gene: TRBD2; V gene: TRBV3-1/TRBV3-2; J gene: TRBJ2-5; clone size: -; CDR3 DNA: TGTGCCAGCAGCCTATTAGCGGGGGGGGAGACCCAGTACTTC; CDR3 protein: CASSLLAGGETQYF
D gene: TRBD2; V gene: TRBV7-9; J gene: TRBJ2-2; clone size: -; CDR3 DNA: TGTGCCAGCAGCTCCCGGGAGGGCCGTTTAGGAACCGGGGAGCTGTTTTTT; CDR3 protein: CASSSREGRLGTGELFF
D gene: -; V gene: TRBV9; J gene: TRBJ1-5; clone size: -; CDR3 DNA: TGTGCCAGCAGCGTAGCAGGTCATAGCAATCAGCCCCAGCATTTT; CDR3 protein: CASSVAGHSNQPQHF
D gene: -; V gene: TRBV5-5; J gene: TRBJ2-3; clone size: -; CDR3 DNA: TGTGCCAGCAGCTTCCAGGCGGGAGATACGCAGTATTTT; CDR3 protein: CASSFQAGDTQYF
D gene: TRBD1; V gene: TRBV2; J gene: TRBJ1-4; clone size: once; CDR3 DNA: TGTGCCAGCAGTCCGACAGGGGCTAATGAAAAACTGTTTTTT; CDR3 protein: CASSPTGANEKLFF
D gene: TRBD2; V gene: TRBV7-3; J gene: TRBJ2-1; clone size: -; CDR3 DNA: TGTGCCAGCAGCCCCGGCCCCACGACTAGCGGGTATAGTGAGCAGTTCTTC; CDR3 protein: CASSPGPTTSGYSEQFF
D gene: TRBD1; V gene: TRBV11-2; J gene: TRBJ2-2; clone size: -; CDR3 DNA: TGTGCCAGCAGCTTGGGACAGAGCTACAACACCGGGGAGCTGTTTTTT; CDR3 protein: CASSLGQSYNTGELFF
D gene: TRBD2; V gene: TRBV5-6; J gene: TRBJ2-5; clone size: once; CDR3 DNA: TGTGCCAGCAGCCCCCGACTAGCGGGAAGAAGCGAGACCCAGTACTTC; CDR3 protein: CASSPRLAGRSETQYF
D gene: -; V gene: TRBV6-6; J gene: TRBJ2-7; clone size: -; CDR3 DNA: TGTGCCAGCAGTTACTCTGCAGACGAGCAGTACTTC; CDR3 protein: CASSYSADEQYF
D gene: -; V gene: TRBV6-1; J gene: TRBJ2-7; clone size: -; CDR3 DNA: TGTGCCAGCAGTGAAGCAGTAGGGGCGCCGGACGAGCAGTACTTC; CDR3 protein: CASSEAVGAPDEQYF
D gene: TRBD2; V gene: TRBV30; J gene: TRBJ2-1; clone size: -; CDR3 DNA: TGTGCACGGACTAGCGGGAGGGCCTTAGATTACAATGAGCAGTTCTTC; CDR3 protein: CARTSGRALDYNEQFF
D gene: -; V gene: TRBV5-1; J gene: TRBJ2-5; clone size: -; CDR3 DNA: TGCGCCAGCAGCTTGGGACAGGGAGGAAAGGAGACCCAGTACTTC; CDR3 protein: CASSLGQGGKETQYF
D gene: -; V gene: TRBV19; J gene: TRBJ2-1; clone size: -; CDR3 DNA: TGTGCCAGTAGTATAGGACCCCGAGGTGGGTTCTACAATGAGCAGTTCTTC; CDR3 protein: CASSIGPRGGFYNEQFF